The rows below give T cell receptor beta chains drawn from one sample of a study of neurological immune-mediated disorders. In TCRdb, the 5' RACE reads were re-called with MiXCR into one record per CDR3 protein. The table records roughly 90,000 distinct CDR3 sequences, around 3.5% of them present only once. The sequencing sample was made of PBMCs. The receptors derive from a woman in her fifties or sixties with multiple sclerosis. Both conserved end residues are part of each CDR3. A D gene is named only where the DNA matches it firmly. Size is stated for part of the rows, as once, few or many counts, or as a class when the clone is expanded.

clone_size: many
v_call: TRBV18
d_call: .
j_call: TRBJ1-5
cdr3_aa: CASSPPTMSQPQHF
cdr3_nt: TGTGCCAGCTCACCACCTACTATGAGTCAGCCCCAGCATTTT

clone_size: many
v_call: TRBV20-1
d_call: TRBD1
j_call: TRBJ2-3
cdr3_aa: CSANRGDTQYF
cdr3_nt: TGCAGTGCTAACAGGGGAGATACGCAGTATTTT

clone_size: many
v_call: TRBV6-2/TRBV6-3
d_call: .
j_call: TRBJ1-5
cdr3_aa: CASSHGRFNNQPQHF
cdr3_nt: TGTGCCAGCAGTCACGGTCGATTTAACAATCAGCCCCAGCATTTT

clone_size: many
v_call: TRBV12-3/TRBV12-4
d_call: .
j_call: TRBJ1-1
cdr3_aa: CASSPRTTEAFF
cdr3_nt: TGTGCCAGCAGCCCCCGGACCACTGAAGCTTTCTTT

clone_size: many
v_call: TRBV5-1
d_call: TRBD1
j_call: TRBJ2-7
cdr3_aa: CASSLDRGHHEQYF
cdr3_nt: TGCGCCAGCAGCCTGGACAGGGGCCACCACGAGCAGTACTTC

clone_size: many
v_call: TRBV5-6
d_call: TRBD1
j_call: TRBJ2-1
cdr3_aa: CASRGQSSYNEQFF
cdr3_nt: TGTGCCAGCAGGGGACAGAGCTCCTACAATGAGCAGTTCTTC

clone_size: many
v_call: TRBV12-3/TRBV12-4
d_call: TRBD1
j_call: TRBJ2-4
cdr3_aa: CASRGTGAKNIQYF
cdr3_nt: TGTGCCAGTCGAGGGACAGGAGCCAAAAACATTCAGTACTTC

clone_size: many
v_call: TRBV7-9
d_call: TRBD1
j_call: TRBJ2-1
cdr3_aa: CASSLAGQTHNEQFF
cdr3_nt: TGTGCCAGCAGCTTAGCGGGACAGACCCACAATGAGCAGTTCTTC

clone_size: many
v_call: TRBV28
d_call: TRBD1
j_call: TRBJ1-5
cdr3_aa: CASSGTGYQPQHF
cdr3_nt: TGTGCCAGCTCCGGGACAGGGTATCAGCCCCAGCATTTT

clone_size: many
v_call: TRBV11-1
d_call: .
j_call: TRBJ2-7
cdr3_aa: CASSLWPGSYEQYF
cdr3_nt: TGTGCCAGCAGCTTATGGCCGGGGTCCTACGAGCAGTACTTC

clone_size: many
v_call: TRBV3-1
d_call: .
j_call: TRBJ1-5
cdr3_aa: CASSQDWGQNRNQPQHF
cdr3_nt: TGTGCCAGCAGCCAAGACTGGGGGCAGAACAGAAATCAGCCCCAGCATTTT

clone_size: many
v_call: TRBV12-3/TRBV12-4
d_call: .
j_call: TRBJ2-1
cdr3_aa: CASRWDRNLYNEQFF
cdr3_nt: TGTGCCAGCAGGTGGGACCGCAACCTGTACAATGAGCAGTTCTTC

clone_size: many
v_call: TRBV2
d_call: .
j_call: TRBJ2-7
cdr3_aa: CASSEGLAGLSYEQYF
cdr3_nt: TGTGCCAGCAGTGAAGGTCTGGCAGGACTCTCCTACGAGCAGTACTTC

clone_size: many
v_call: TRBV20-1
d_call: .
j_call: TRBJ2-7
cdr3_aa: CSASRTERGNEQYF
cdr3_nt: TGCAGTGCTAGTCGTACCGAGCGAGGGAACGAGCAGTACTTC

clone_size: many
v_call: TRBV7-9
d_call: .
j_call: TRBJ1-3
cdr3_aa: CASSHPGSGNTIYF
cdr3_nt: TGTGCCAGCAGCCACCCAGGGTCTGGAAACACCATATATTTT

clone_size: many
v_call: TRBV10-3
d_call: .
j_call: TRBJ2-2
cdr3_aa: CAIRAGDGELFF
cdr3_nt: TGTGCCATCAGGGCCGGGGACGGGGAGCTGTTTTTT

clone_size: many
v_call: TRBV5-1
d_call: .
j_call: TRBJ2-7
cdr3_aa: CASSPPKSVASYEQYF
cdr3_nt: TGCGCCAGCAGCCCGCCTAAAAGTGTTGCTTCCTACGAGCAGTACTTC

clone_size: many
v_call: TRBV5-1
d_call: .
j_call: TRBJ2-5
cdr3_aa: CASSLDVGGQGETQYF
cdr3_nt: TGCGCCAGCAGCTTGGATGTTGGCGGCCAGGGGGAGACCCAGTACTTC

clone_size: few
v_call: TRBV29-1
d_call: TRBD1
j_call: TRBJ1-1
cdr3_aa: CSVGTGGQTEAFF
cdr3_nt: TGCAGCGTCGGAACAGGGGGACAAACTGAAGCTTTCTTT

clone_size: many
v_call: TRBV7-2
d_call: TRBD2
j_call: TRBJ2-3
cdr3_aa: CASSLERGGSDTQYF
cdr3_nt: TGTGCCAGCAGCTTAGAGCGGGGGGGCTCAGATACGCAGTATTTT

clone_size: many
v_call: TRBV7-2
d_call: .
j_call: TRBJ2-3
cdr3_aa: CASSLITDTQYF
cdr3_nt: TGTGCCAGCAGCCTTATCACAGATACGCAGTATTTT

clone_size: many
v_call: TRBV5-1
d_call: .
j_call: TRBJ2-1
cdr3_aa: CASSLVEGVNEQFF
cdr3_nt: TGCGCCAGCAGCTTGGTTGAGGGAGTCAATGAGCAGTTCTTC

clone_size: many
v_call: TRBV5-1
d_call: TRBD1
j_call: TRBJ2-7
cdr3_aa: CASSFGQDTSYEQYF
cdr3_nt: TGCGCCAGCAGCTTCGGACAGGATACATCCTACGAGCAGTACTTC

clone_size: many
v_call: TRBV18
d_call: .
j_call: TRBJ1-2
cdr3_aa: CASSPGLRVNYGYTF
cdr3_nt: TGTGCCAGCTCACCAGGACTGAGGGTCAACTATGGCTACACCTTC

clone_size: .
v_call: TRBV7-2
d_call: .
j_call: TRBJ2-3
cdr3_aa: CASSFADADTQYF
cdr3_nt: TGTGCCAGCAGCTTCGCGGATGCAGATACGCAGTATTTT

clone_size: many
v_call: TRBV27
d_call: .
j_call: TRBJ2-5
cdr3_aa: CASSLSFWEDKTIRYF
cdr3_nt: TGTGCCAGCAGTTTATCGTTCTGGGAGGATAAGACCATAAGATACTTC

clone_size: many
v_call: TRBV5-1
d_call: .
j_call: TRBJ1-1
cdr3_aa: CASRPTGTWNTEAFF
cdr3_nt: TGCGCCAGCAGACCTACCGGGACATGGAACACTGAAGCTTTCTTT

clone_size: many
v_call: TRBV5-4
d_call: .
j_call: TRBJ2-7
cdr3_aa: CASSFSTGVYEQYF
cdr3_nt: TGTGCCAGCAGCTTTTCGACAGGCGTCTACGAGCAGTACTTC

clone_size: many
v_call: TRBV4-3
d_call: TRBD1
j_call: TRBJ2-5
cdr3_aa: CASSQDQGARETQYF
cdr3_nt: TGCGCCAGCAGCCAAGACCAGGGGGCTCGAGAGACCCAGTACTTC

clone_size: many
v_call: TRBV14
d_call: .
j_call: TRBJ2-2
cdr3_aa: CASTLVPGGELFF
cdr3_nt: TGTGCCAGCACCCTAGTCCCGGGCGGGGAGCTGTTTTTT

clone_size: many
v_call: TRBV7-9
d_call: .
j_call: TRBJ2-1
cdr3_aa: CASSLSFYYNEQFF
cdr3_nt: TGTGCCAGCAGCCTCAGTTTTTACTACAATGAGCAGTTCTTC

clone_size: many
v_call: TRBV12-3/TRBV12-4
d_call: TRBD1
j_call: TRBJ2-7
cdr3_aa: CASSPGQGGYEQYF
cdr3_nt: TGTGCCAGCAGTCCCGGACAGGGTGGCTACGAGCAGTACTTC

clone_size: .
v_call: TRBV6-5
d_call: .
j_call: TRBJ1-5
cdr3_aa: CASSYRQGDKTQNF
cdr3_nt: TGTGCCAGCAGTTACCGGCAGGGAGATAAGACCCAGAATTTT

clone_size: many
v_call: TRBV15
d_call: .
j_call: TRBJ2-1
cdr3_aa: CATSTGWTYNEQFF
cdr3_nt: TGTGCCACCAGCACGGGGTGGACCTACAATGAGCAGTTCTTC

clone_size: many
v_call: TRBV12-3/TRBV12-4
d_call: .
j_call: TRBJ2-7
cdr3_aa: CASQTPGDYEQYF
cdr3_nt: TGTGCCAGCCAAACACCAGGGGACTACGAGCAGTACTTC

clone_size: many
v_call: TRBV5-1
d_call: TRBD1
j_call: TRBJ1-1
cdr3_aa: CASSFTSGGTYTEAFF
cdr3_nt: TGCGCCAGCAGCTTTACTTCAGGGGGGACGTACACTGAAGCTTTCTTT

clone_size: many
v_call: TRBV7-9
d_call: .
j_call: TRBJ2-5
cdr3_aa: CASSPGLWETQYF
cdr3_nt: TGTGCCAGCAGCCCGGGACTTTGGGAGACCCAGTACTTC

clone_size: .
v_call: TRBV7-2
d_call: TRBD2
j_call: TRBJ2-7
cdr3_aa: CASSSGLAWKEQYF
cdr3_nt: TGTGCCAGCAGCTCGGGACTAGCATGGAAGGAGCAGTACTTC

clone_size: many
v_call: TRBV7-9
d_call: .
j_call: TRBJ2-7
cdr3_aa: CASSLGAQGTYEQYF
cdr3_nt: TGTGCCAGCAGCTTAGGGGCGCAGGGGACCTACGAGCAGTACTTC

clone_size: many
v_call: TRBV15
d_call: .
j_call: TRBJ2-5
cdr3_aa: CATSRGLRDRQETQYF
cdr3_nt: TGTGCCACCAGCAGAGGCCTTAGGGACCGCCAAGAGACCCAGTACTTC

clone_size: many
v_call: TRBV7-2
d_call: .
j_call: TRBJ2-5
cdr3_aa: CASREGRRVETQYF
cdr3_nt: TGTGCCAGCAGAGAAGGGCGTCGGGTGGAGACCCAGTACTTC

clone_size: .
v_call: TRBV10-3
d_call: .
j_call: TRBJ1-6
cdr3_aa: CAINRDVGSTLNF
cdr3_nt: TGTGCCATCAACAGGGACGTTGGTTCAACCCTCAACTTT

clone_size: many
v_call: TRBV27
d_call: .
j_call: TRBJ2-2
cdr3_aa: CASSFGKTGELFF
cdr3_nt: TGTGCCAGCAGTTTCGGGAAAACCGGGGAGCTGTTTTTT

clone_size: many
v_call: TRBV20-1
d_call: TRBD1
j_call: TRBJ2-1
cdr3_aa: CSARGRDRASQQFF
cdr3_nt: TGCAGTGCTAGAGGCCGGGACAGGGCCTCCCAGCAGTTCTTC

clone_size: many
v_call: TRBV2
d_call: TRBD1
j_call: TRBJ1-5
cdr3_aa: CASSGRTGGRGQPQHF
cdr3_nt: TGTGCCAGCAGTGGTAGGACAGGGGGACGTGGTCAGCCCCAGCATTTT

clone_size: many
v_call: TRBV11-3
d_call: TRBD1
j_call: TRBJ2-1
cdr3_aa: CASSLGGQVSSYNEQFF
cdr3_nt: TGTGCCAGCAGCTTAGGGGGACAGGTCAGCTCCTACAATGAGCAGTTCTTC

clone_size: many
v_call: TRBV10-3
d_call: TRBD1
j_call: TRBJ2-1
cdr3_aa: CAISLGQGAGNEQFF
cdr3_nt: TGTGCCATCAGTTTGGGACAGGGGGCAGGGAATGAGCAGTTCTTC

clone_size: many
v_call: TRBV7-2
d_call: .
j_call: TRBJ1-6
cdr3_aa: CASSPYNSPLHF
cdr3_nt: TGTGCCAGCAGCCCCTATAATTCACCCCTCCACTTT

clone_size: many
v_call: TRBV20-1
d_call: .
j_call: TRBJ2-7
cdr3_aa: CSVDSTYEQYF
cdr3_nt: TGCAGTGTGGACAGTACCTACGAGCAGTACTTC

clone_size: many
v_call: TRBV5-5
d_call: .
j_call: TRBJ1-4
cdr3_aa: CASSRAGAGRLEKLFF
cdr3_nt: TGTGCCAGCAGCAGGGCAGGGGCAGGGAGATTGGAAAAACTGTTTTTT

clone_size: few
v_call: TRBV27
d_call: .
j_call: TRBJ1-6
cdr3_aa: CASSRGSSYNSPLHF
cdr3_nt: TGTGCCAGCAGTAGGGGGAGCTCCTATAATTCACCCCTCCACTTT

clone_size: many
v_call: TRBV6-5
d_call: TRBD2
j_call: TRBJ2-1
cdr3_aa: CASSYGGVSYNEQFF
cdr3_nt: TGTGCCAGCTCTTACGGGGGGGTGTCCTACAATGAGCAGTTCTTC